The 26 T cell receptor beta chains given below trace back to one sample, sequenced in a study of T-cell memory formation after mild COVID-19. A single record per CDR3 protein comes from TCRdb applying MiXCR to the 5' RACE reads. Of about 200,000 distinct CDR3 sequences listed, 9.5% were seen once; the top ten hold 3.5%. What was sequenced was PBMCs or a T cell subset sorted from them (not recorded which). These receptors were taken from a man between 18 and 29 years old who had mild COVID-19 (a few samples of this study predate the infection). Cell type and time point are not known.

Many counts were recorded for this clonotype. The DNA for the CDR3 is TGCAGTGCTCTCCCCGGCGGACAGGGTGGGGAGACCCAGTACTTC. Its protein is CSALPGGQGGETQYF. The chain employs TRBV20-1 and TRBJ2-5; 8 nucleotides line up with TRBD1. This CDR3 contains 15 residues. Germline V gene sequence: CDR1 DFQATT, CDR2 SNEGSKA (reference sequence). After removal of 5 bases from V and 5 bases from J, the junction contained 13 bases not matched to a gene.

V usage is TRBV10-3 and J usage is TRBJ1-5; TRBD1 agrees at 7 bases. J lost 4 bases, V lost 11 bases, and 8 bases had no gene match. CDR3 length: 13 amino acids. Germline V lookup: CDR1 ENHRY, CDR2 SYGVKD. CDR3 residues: CASHGTDNQPQHF. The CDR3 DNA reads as TGTGCCTCACACGGGACAGATAATCAGCCCCAGCATTTT.

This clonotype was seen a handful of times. The CDR3 reads CASGRQGSAGNTIYF. CDR3 sequence (DNA): TGTGCCAGCGGTAGACAGGGCAGTGCTGGAAACACCATATATTTT. The V and J genes are TRBV6-5 and TRBJ1-3, with 7 bases identical to TRBD1. Losses at the gene ends were 8 bases for V and 2 bases for J; bases not matched to a gene: 9. Germline CDR1 is MNHEY and CDR2 is SVGAGI. CDR3 length: 15 residues.

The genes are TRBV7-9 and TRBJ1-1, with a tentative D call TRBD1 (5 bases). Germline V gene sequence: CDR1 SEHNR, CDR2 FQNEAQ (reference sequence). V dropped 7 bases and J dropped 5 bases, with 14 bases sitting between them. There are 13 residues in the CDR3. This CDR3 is CASNLQENTEAFF. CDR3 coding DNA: TGTGCCAGCAACCTACAGGAAAATACTGAAGCTTTCTTT. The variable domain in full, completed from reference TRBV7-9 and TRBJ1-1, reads DTGVSQNPRHKITKRGQNVTFRCDPISEHNRLYWYRQTLGQGPEFLTYFQNEAQLEKSRLLSDRFSAERPKGSFSTLEIQRTEQGDSAMYLCASNLQENTEAFFGQGTRLTVV.

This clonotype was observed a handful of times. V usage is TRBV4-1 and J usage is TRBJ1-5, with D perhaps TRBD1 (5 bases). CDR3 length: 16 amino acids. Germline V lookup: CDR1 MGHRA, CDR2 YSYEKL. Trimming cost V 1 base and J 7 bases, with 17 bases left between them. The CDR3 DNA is TGCGCCAGCAGCCAAGGCTCGTCGGGGGTCGGGCAGCCCCAGCATTTT. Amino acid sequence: CASSQGSSGVGQPQHF.

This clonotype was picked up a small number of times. Here the CDR3 reads CASSPGLGEADTQYF. Written as DNA, the CDR3 is TGTGCCAGCTCACCCGGACTAGGTGAGGCAGATACGCAGTATTTT. The chain uses TRBV18 and TRBJ2-3; 7 nucleotides align to TRBD2. Germline trimming cut 3 bases from V and 4 bases from J; bases unmatched to any gene: 7. The CDR3 loop spans 15 amino acids. CDR1 and CDR2 from the germline V gene are KGHSH and LQKENI.

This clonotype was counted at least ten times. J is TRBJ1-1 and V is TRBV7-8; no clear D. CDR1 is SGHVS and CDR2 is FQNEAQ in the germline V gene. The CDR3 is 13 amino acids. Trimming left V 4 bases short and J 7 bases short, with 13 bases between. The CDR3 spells CASSSPRGLEAFF. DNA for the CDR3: TGTGCCAGCAGCTCCCCCCGAGGGCTTGAAGCTTTCTTT.

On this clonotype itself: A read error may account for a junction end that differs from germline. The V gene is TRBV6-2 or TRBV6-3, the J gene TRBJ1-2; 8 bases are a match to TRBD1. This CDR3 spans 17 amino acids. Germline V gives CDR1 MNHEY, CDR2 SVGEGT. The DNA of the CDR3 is TGTTCCAGCAGTTACGACGGGACAGGATTTGGTGACTATGGCTACACCTTC. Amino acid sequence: CSSSYDGTGFGDYGYTF.

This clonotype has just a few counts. CDR3 DNA: TGCAGTGCTACCGTAGCGGGGCTCGACGAGCAGTACTTC. Its protein product is CSATVAGLDEQYF. This chain connects TRBV20-1 to TRBJ2-7; 8 nucleotides agree with TRBD2. The CDR3 runs to 13 residues. CDR1 is DFQATT and CDR2 is SNEGSKA in the germline V gene (reference sequence). V was clipped by 4 bases and J by 5 bases; unmatched bases: 7.

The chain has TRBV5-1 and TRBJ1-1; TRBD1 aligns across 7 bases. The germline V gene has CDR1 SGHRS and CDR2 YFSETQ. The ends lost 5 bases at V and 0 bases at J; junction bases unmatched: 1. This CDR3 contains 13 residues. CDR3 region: CASRGQLNTEAFF. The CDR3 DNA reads TGCGCCAGCAGGGGACAGTTGAACACTGAAGCTTTCTTT.

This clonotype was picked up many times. CDR3 residues: CASSQEPSGYSPLHF. The CDR3 DNA is TGCGCCAGCAGCCAAGAACCATCGGGGTATTCACCCCTCCACTTT. The chain combines TRBV4-1 with TRBJ1-6; no clear D. Germline lookup yields CDR1 MGHRA and CDR2 YSYEKL. Trimming left V 0 bases short and J 8 bases short, with 11 bases between. There are 15 residues in the CDR3.

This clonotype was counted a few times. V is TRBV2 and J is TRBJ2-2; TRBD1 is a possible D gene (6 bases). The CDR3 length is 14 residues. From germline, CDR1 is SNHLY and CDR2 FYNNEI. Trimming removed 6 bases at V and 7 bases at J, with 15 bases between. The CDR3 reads CASRQGIFVGELFF. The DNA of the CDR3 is TGTGCCAGCAGACAGGGAATTTTTGTCGGGGAGCTGTTTTTT.

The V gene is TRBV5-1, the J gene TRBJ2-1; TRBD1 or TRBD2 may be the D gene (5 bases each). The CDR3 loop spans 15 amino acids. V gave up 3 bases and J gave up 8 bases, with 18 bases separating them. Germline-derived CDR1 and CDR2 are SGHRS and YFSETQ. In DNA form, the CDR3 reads TGCGCCAGCAGCTCGGCGCCCGGGACCTCTGATGAGCAGTTCTTC. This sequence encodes CASSSAPGTSDEQFF. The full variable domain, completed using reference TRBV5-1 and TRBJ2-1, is KAGVTQTPRYLIKTRGQQVTLSCSPISGHRSVSWYQQTPGQGLQFLFEYFSETQRNKGNFPGRFSGRQFSNSRSEMNVSTLELGDSALYLCASSSAPGTSDEQFFGPGTRLTVL.

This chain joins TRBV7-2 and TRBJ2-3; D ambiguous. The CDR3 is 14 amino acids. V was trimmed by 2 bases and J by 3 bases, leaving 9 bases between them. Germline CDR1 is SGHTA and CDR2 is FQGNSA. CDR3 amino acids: CASSLRQPTDTQYF. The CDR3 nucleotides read TGTGCCAGCAGCTTAAGACAACCGACAGATACGCAGTATTTT. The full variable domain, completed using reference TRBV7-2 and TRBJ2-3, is GAGVSQSPSNKVTEKGKDVELRCDPISGHTALYWYRQSLGQGLEFLIYFQGNSAPDKSGLPSDRFSAERTGGSVSTLTIQRTQQEDSAVYLCASSLRQPTDTQYFGPGTRLTVL.

The CDR3 loop reads CASSLWRGETQYF. The CDR3 nucleotides are TGTGCCAGCAGCCTCTGGCGGGGGGAGACCCAGTACTTC. This sequence joins TRBV7-8 and TRBJ2-5; 7 bases map to TRBD2. The CDR3 runs 13 residues. V dropped 5 bases and J dropped 5; count of bases not matched to a gene: 5. CDR1 is SGHVS and CDR2 is FQNEAQ in the germline V gene. Combining the CDR3 with reference TRBV7-8 and TRBJ2-5 gives the whole variable domain GAGVSQSPRYKVAKRGQDVALRCDPISGHVSLFWYQQALGQGPEFLTYFQNEAQLDKSGLPSDRFFAERPEGSVSTLKIQRTQQEDSAVYLCASSLWRGETQYFGPGTRLLVL.

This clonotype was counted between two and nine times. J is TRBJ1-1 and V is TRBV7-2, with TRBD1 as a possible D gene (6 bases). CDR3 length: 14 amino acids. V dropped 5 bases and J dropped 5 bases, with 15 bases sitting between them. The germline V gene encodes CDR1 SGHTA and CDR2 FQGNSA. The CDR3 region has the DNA TGTGCCAGCAGCCCGCCCCCAGGGGTAACTGAAGCTTTCTTT. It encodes CASSPPPGVTEAFF.

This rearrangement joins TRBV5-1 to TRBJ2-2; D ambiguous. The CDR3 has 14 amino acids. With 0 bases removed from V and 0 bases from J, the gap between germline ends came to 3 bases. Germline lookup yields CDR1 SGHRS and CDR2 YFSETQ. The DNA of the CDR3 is TGCGCCAGCAGCTTGGTGACGAACACCGGGGAGCTGTTTTTT. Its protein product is CASSLVTNTGELFF.

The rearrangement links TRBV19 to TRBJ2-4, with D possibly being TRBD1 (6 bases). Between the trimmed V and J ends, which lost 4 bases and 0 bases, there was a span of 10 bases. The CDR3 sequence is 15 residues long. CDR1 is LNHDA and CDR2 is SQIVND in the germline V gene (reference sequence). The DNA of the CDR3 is TGTGCCAGTAGTAGTCCAGGGGAAGCCAAAAACATTCAGTACTTC. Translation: CASSSPGEAKNIQYF. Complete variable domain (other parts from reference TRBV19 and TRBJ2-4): DGGITQSPKYLFRKEGQNVTLSCEQNLNHDAMYWYRQDPGQGLRLIYYSQIVNDFQKGDIAEGYSVSREKKESFPLTVTSAQKNPTAFYLCASSSPGEAKNIQYFGAGTRLSVL.

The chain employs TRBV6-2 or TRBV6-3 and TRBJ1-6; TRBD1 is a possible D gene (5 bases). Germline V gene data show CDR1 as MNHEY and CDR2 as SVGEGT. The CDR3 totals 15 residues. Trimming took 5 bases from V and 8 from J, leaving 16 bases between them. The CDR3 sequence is CASSKQAVLHSPLHF. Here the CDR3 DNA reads TGTGCCAGCAGTAAACAGGCGGTTCTACATTCACCCCTCCACTTT.

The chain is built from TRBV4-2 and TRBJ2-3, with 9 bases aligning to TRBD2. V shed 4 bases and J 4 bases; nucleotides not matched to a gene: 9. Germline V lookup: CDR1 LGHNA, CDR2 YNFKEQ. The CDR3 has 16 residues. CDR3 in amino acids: CASSPVFSGGADTQYF. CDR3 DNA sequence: TGTGCCAGCAGCCCTGTCTTTAGCGGGGGCGCAGATACGCAGTATTTT.

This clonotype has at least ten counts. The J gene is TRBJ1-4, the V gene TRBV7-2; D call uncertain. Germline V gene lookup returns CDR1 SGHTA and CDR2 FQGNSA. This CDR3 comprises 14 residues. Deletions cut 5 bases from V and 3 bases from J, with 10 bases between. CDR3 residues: CASSPQPANEKLFF. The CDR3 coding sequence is TGTGCCAGCAGCCCACAGCCGGCTAATGAAAAACTGTTTTTT.

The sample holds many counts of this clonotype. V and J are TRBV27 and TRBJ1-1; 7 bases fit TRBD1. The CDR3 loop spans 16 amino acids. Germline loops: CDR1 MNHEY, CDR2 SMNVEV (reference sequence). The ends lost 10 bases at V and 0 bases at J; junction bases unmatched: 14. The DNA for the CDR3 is TGTGCCACCTCTGCCCGGAAGGGGGCCATGAACACTGAAGCTTTCTTT. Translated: CATSARKGAMNTEAFF.

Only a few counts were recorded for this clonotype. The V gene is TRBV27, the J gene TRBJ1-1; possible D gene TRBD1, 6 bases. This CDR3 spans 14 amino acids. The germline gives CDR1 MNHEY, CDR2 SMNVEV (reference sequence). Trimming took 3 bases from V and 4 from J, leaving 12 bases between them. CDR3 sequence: CASSLGRGRTEAFF. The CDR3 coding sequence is TGTGCCAGCAGTTTGGGCAGGGGACGCACTGAAGCTTTCTTT.

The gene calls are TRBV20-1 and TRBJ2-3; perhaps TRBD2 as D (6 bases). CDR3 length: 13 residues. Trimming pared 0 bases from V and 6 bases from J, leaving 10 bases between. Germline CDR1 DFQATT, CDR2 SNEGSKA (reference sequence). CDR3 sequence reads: CSARDLGGDTQYF. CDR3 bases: TGCAGTGCTAGAGATCTCGGGGGTGATACGCAGTATTTT.

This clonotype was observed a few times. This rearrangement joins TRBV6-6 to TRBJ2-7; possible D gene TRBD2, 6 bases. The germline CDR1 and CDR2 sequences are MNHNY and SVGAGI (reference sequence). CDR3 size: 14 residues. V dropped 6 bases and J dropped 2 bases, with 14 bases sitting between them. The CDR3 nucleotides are TGTGCCAGCAGCCTGGGGGGTGCCCCCTACGAGCAGTACTTC. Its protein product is CASSLGGAPYEQYF.

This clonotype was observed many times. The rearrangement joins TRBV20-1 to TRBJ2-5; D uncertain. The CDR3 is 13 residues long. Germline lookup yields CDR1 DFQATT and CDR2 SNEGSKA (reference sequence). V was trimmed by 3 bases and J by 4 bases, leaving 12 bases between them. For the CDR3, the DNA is TGCAGTGCTAGTTCTCTAGGTCCAGAGACCCAGTACTTC. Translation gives CSASSLGPETQYF.